The 9 T cell receptor beta chains below all came from one sample that was sequenced in a study of blood T cell repertoires in COVID-19. The protocol was immunoSEQ multiplex PCR, while the TCRdb copy is restricted to in-frame clones and leaves out a portion. The sample consists of approximately 160,000 clones, approximately 73% of them appearing once. The sequenced sample was peripheral blood. These receptors were collected from a woman of 80 years or more with acute or convalescent COVID-19.

A single count supports this clone. The chain is built from TRBV18 and TRBJ1-3, with TRBD1 identical over 9 bases. The germline CDR1 and CDR2 sequences are KGHSH and LQKENI. The trim removed 6 bases at V and 1 base at J, leaving 10 bases unmatched. The CDR3 contains 17 residues. CDR3 bases: TGTGCCAGCTCCCGGGAGGACAGGGGCCGTTCTGGAAACACCATATATTTT. Its protein product is CASSREDRGRSGNTIYF.

The chain combines TRBV21-1 with TRBJ2-7; TRBD2 is the table's D call, not checked against the DNA. TRBV21-1 is a listed pseudogene. This CDR3 is built from 14 residues. CDR3 nucleotide sequence: TGTGCCAGCAGCAAAGACCGGGGAGTCTACGAGCAGTACTTC. Translated, it gives CASSKDRGVYEQYF.

The chain uses TRBV6-6 and TRBJ2-1, with a weak D call TRBD2 (6 bases). Trimming removed 1 base at V and 9 bases at J, with 13 bases between. CDR1 MNHNY and CDR2 SVGAGI come from the germline V gene (reference sequence). The CDR3 sequence is 14 residues long. The CDR3 loop reads CASSYWEVVGEQFF. The CDR3 bases are TGTGCCAGCAGTTACTGGGAGGTGGTCGGTGAGCAGTTCTTC.

The chain has TRBV7-9 and TRBJ2-1, with 9 positions matching TRBD2. The CDR3 contains 16 residues. CDR1 is SEHNR, CDR2 FQNEAQ, per germline (reference sequence). V lost 5 bases, J lost 4 bases, and 9 bases stayed unmatched. CDR3 nucleotides: TGTGCCAGCAGCCGAGGTGGGCTAGCGGGGTACAATGAGCAGTTCTTC. It codes for CASSRGGLAGYNEQFF.

The chain employs TRBV6-1 and TRBJ2-7; 9 bases agree with TRBD1. The CDR3 runs 16 residues. V shed 4 bases, J shed 4 bases, and the junction held 11 bases outside the gene matches. Germline V gene lookup returns CDR1 MNHNS and CDR2 SASEGT. The DNA for the CDR3 is TGTGCCAGCAGTGTCCCGGGGGGCGGGACAGGGTACGAGCAGTACTTC. Its translation is CASSVPGGGTGYEQYF.

The V and J genes are TRBV11-1 and TRBJ2-2; 8 bases map to TRBD2. CDR1 SGHAT and CDR2 FQDESV come from the germline V gene (reference sequence). The CDR3 has 15 residues. V trimming: 6 bases; J trimming: 0 bases; junction bases outside the gene matches: 3. In nucleotides, the CDR3 is TGTGCCAGCAGGGTAGCGGGGACGAACACCGGGGAGCTGTTTTTT. It is translated as CASRVAGTNTGELFF.

This chain links TRBV5-1 with TRBJ2-2; a weak D match, TRBD2 (7 bases). The germline gives CDR1 SGHRS, CDR2 YFSETQ. Trimming took 6 bases from V and 0 from J, leaving 12 bases between them. The CDR3 has 15 residues. CDR3 loop: CASKRDNANTGELFF. In DNA, the CDR3 is TGCGCCAGCAAGCGGGACAATGCGAACACCGGGGAGCTGTTTTTT.

This clone came up a few times. The chain employs TRBV6-5 and TRBJ1-5; perhaps TRBD1 as D (5 bases). This CDR3 has 12 residues. The germline gives CDR1 MNHEY, CDR2 SVGAGI. The V gene lost 7 bases and the J gene lost 4 bases, with 8 bases spanning the gap. The CDR3 here is CASNRGNQPQHF. The CDR3 DNA is TGTGCCAGCAATAGGGGTAATCAGCCCCAGCATTTT.

V is TRBV4-2 and J is TRBJ2-3; 7 positions match TRBD2. CDR3 length: 14 residues. Germline CDR1 and CDR2: LGHNA and YNFKEQ. Trimming cost V 3 bases and J 0 bases; bases outside gene matches: 0. DNA of the CDR3: TGTGCCAGCAGCCATAGCGGGAGCACAGATACGCAGTATTTT. As protein: CASSHSGSTDTQYF.